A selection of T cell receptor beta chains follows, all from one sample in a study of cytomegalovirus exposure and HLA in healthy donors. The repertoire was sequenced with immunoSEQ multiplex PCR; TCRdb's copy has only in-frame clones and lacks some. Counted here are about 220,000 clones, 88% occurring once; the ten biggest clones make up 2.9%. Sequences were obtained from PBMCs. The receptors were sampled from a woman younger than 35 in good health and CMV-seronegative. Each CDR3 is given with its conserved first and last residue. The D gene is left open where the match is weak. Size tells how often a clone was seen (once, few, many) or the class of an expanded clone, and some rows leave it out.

cdr3_nt: TGTGCCAGCAGCGACAGAGAAGGTGAAAAACTGTTTTTT
cdr3_aa: CASSDREGEKLFF
clone_size: .
v_call: TRBV4-2
d_call: .
j_call: TRBJ1-4

cdr3_nt: TGTGCCAGTAGTCGCGACAGAAATCAGCCCCAGCATTTT
cdr3_aa: CASSRDRNQPQHF
clone_size: few
v_call: TRBV19
d_call: .
j_call: TRBJ1-5

cdr3_nt: TGTGCCAGCAGCTTGAGACAGGGGTTAACCGGGGAGCTGTTTTTT
cdr3_aa: CASSLRQGLTGELFF
clone_size: .
v_call: TRBV5-4
d_call: TRBD1
j_call: TRBJ2-2

cdr3_nt: TGCGCCAGCAGCCGGACAGGGGAAGAGACCCAGTACTTC
cdr3_aa: CASSRTGEETQYF
clone_size: once
v_call: TRBV5-1
d_call: TRBD1
j_call: TRBJ2-5

cdr3_nt: TGTGCCAGCAGCTGGAAGCGGTCCTCAAACACCGGGGAGCTGTTTTTT
cdr3_aa: CASSWKRSSNTGELFF
clone_size: .
v_call: TRBV27
d_call: .
j_call: TRBJ2-2

cdr3_nt: TGTGCCAGCAGCTCCCGACTAGCGGGGCGTTACGAGCAGTACTTC
cdr3_aa: CASSSRLAGRYEQYF
clone_size: once
v_call: TRBV7-8
d_call: TRBD2
j_call: TRBJ2-7

cdr3_nt: TGCGCCAGCAGCCAAGATCGACAGGGGAAGTTCTTC
cdr3_aa: CASSQDRQGKFF
clone_size: once
v_call: TRBV4-3
d_call: TRBD1
j_call: TRBJ2-1

cdr3_nt: TGTGCCAGCAGTCAAGACAGGGGGAGCGCTGAAGCTTTCTTT
cdr3_aa: CASSQDRGSAEAFF
clone_size: .
v_call: TRBV6-5
d_call: TRBD1
j_call: TRBJ1-1

cdr3_nt: TGTGCCAGCACCGACCTAGCGGGAGGGGACAATGAGCAGTTCTTC
cdr3_aa: CASTDLAGGDNEQFF
clone_size: .
v_call: TRBV27
d_call: TRBD2
j_call: TRBJ2-1

cdr3_nt: TGTGCCAGTAAAGTGGGACAGGGGTTCGCAGATACGCAGTATTTT
cdr3_aa: CASKVGQGFADTQYF
clone_size: .
v_call: TRBV19
d_call: TRBD1
j_call: TRBJ2-3

cdr3_nt: TGTGCCAGCAGTTATGGGAGCGAGCAGTACTTC
cdr3_aa: CASSYGSEQYF
clone_size: .
v_call: TRBV27
d_call: .
j_call: TRBJ2-7

cdr3_nt: TGCGCCAGCAGAGAGGTGAGCTCTGGAAACACCATATATTTT
cdr3_aa: CASREVSSGNTIYF
clone_size: once
v_call: TRBV5-1
d_call: .
j_call: TRBJ1-3

cdr3_nt: TGCGCCAGCAGCCAAGTTGGGACAGCCTCCTACGAGCAGTACTTC
cdr3_aa: CASSQVGTASYEQYF
clone_size: .
v_call: TRBV4-1
d_call: TRBD1
j_call: TRBJ2-7

cdr3_nt: TGCAGCGTTGTCCCCACTAGGAAACCCAATGAGCAGTTCTTC
cdr3_aa: CSVVPTRKPNEQFF
clone_size: .
v_call: TRBV29-1
d_call: .
j_call: TRBJ2-1

cdr3_nt: TGTGCCAGCAGTTTCTTTCCCTTTAGGGGTTCCTACGAGCAGTACTTC
cdr3_aa: CASSFFPFRGSYEQYF
clone_size: .
v_call: TRBV28
d_call: .
j_call: TRBJ2-7

cdr3_nt: TGTGCCAGCAGTGAAGCAGGGACAGGGGTGGGCTACACCTTC
cdr3_aa: CASSEAGTGVGYTF
clone_size: .
v_call: TRBV6-1
d_call: TRBD1
j_call: TRBJ1-2

cdr3_nt: TGTGCCAGCAGCTTAGCGGGAGATCCCTACAATGAGCAGTTCTTC
cdr3_aa: CASSLAGDPYNEQFF
clone_size: .
v_call: TRBV7-3
d_call: TRBD2
j_call: TRBJ2-1

cdr3_nt: TGTGCCAGCAGCAAAGAGGCAGGGCACGAGCAGTACTTC
cdr3_aa: CASSKEAGHEQYF
clone_size: few
v_call: TRBV21-1
d_call: .
j_call: TRBJ2-7

cdr3_nt: TGTGCCAGCAGTAGGGAGTCCAACAATGAGCAGTTCTTC
cdr3_aa: CASSRESNNEQFF
clone_size: .
v_call: TRBV7-8
d_call: .
j_call: TRBJ2-1

cdr3_nt: TGCAGCGCGCTTGGGACTAGCGGGAGCTACGAGCAGTACTTC
cdr3_aa: CSALGTSGSYEQYF
clone_size: .
v_call: TRBV29-1
d_call: TRBD2
j_call: TRBJ2-7

cdr3_nt: TGCGCCAGCAGCAGGGACAGGGCTAACTATGGCTACACCTTC
cdr3_aa: CASSRDRANYGYTF
clone_size: .
v_call: TRBV4-1
d_call: TRBD1
j_call: TRBJ1-2

cdr3_nt: TGTGCCAGCAGCCCAGCAACAGGGGGCCCCGGGGAGCTGTTTTTT
cdr3_aa: CASSPATGGPGELFF
clone_size: .
v_call: TRBV5-4
d_call: TRBD1
j_call: TRBJ2-2

cdr3_nt: TGTGCCAGCAGCGCCCAGCGACAGATCTCTGGAAACACCATATATTTT
cdr3_aa: CASSAQRQISGNTIYF
clone_size: .
v_call: TRBV7-9
d_call: .
j_call: TRBJ1-3

cdr3_nt: TGTGCCTGGAGTGTAGTTCTGAGGGCCTACAATGAGCAGTTCTTC
cdr3_aa: CAWSVVLRAYNEQFF
clone_size: .
v_call: TRBV30
d_call: .
j_call: TRBJ2-1

cdr3_nt: TGTGCCAGCAAAGAGGCGGGCTCATGGAACACTGAAGCTTTCTTT
cdr3_aa: CASKEAGSWNTEAFF
clone_size: .
v_call: TRBV6-1
d_call: .
j_call: TRBJ1-1

cdr3_nt: TGCGCCAGCAGCTTGATAGCAGGGGGGTACTATGGCTACACCTTC
cdr3_aa: CASSLIAGGYYGYTF
clone_size: .
v_call: TRBV5-1
d_call: TRBD1
j_call: TRBJ1-2

cdr3_nt: TGTGCCAGCAGCCACCGGGACACTAACACTGAAGCTTTCTTT
cdr3_aa: CASSHRDTNTEAFF
clone_size: .
v_call: TRBV5-8
d_call: .
j_call: TRBJ1-1

cdr3_nt: TGTGCCAGCAGTGAGATCCTTCGGGTCGGGGAAGAGACCCAGTACTTC
cdr3_aa: CASSEILRVGEETQYF
clone_size: .
v_call: TRBV2
d_call: .
j_call: TRBJ2-5

cdr3_nt: TGTGCCAGCAGTTCCCCAACGGTAAGGACTAGCGGGACCTACGAGCAGTACTTC
cdr3_aa: CASSSPTVRTSGTYEQYF
clone_size: .
v_call: TRBV28
d_call: TRBD2
j_call: TRBJ2-7

cdr3_nt: TGTGCCAGTAGTCCCTGGGAGGACAGGGGGAATCAGCCCCAGCATTTT
cdr3_aa: CASSPWEDRGNQPQHF
clone_size: .
v_call: TRBV19
d_call: TRBD1
j_call: TRBJ1-5

cdr3_nt: TGTGCCAGCAGTCCGGGACTAGCGGGTCTCTCAGATACGCAGTATTTT
cdr3_aa: CASSPGLAGLSDTQYF
clone_size: few
v_call: TRBV27
d_call: TRBD2
j_call: TRBJ2-3

cdr3_nt: TGTGCCAGTAGTATGCTACCCACTGAAGCTTTCTTT
cdr3_aa: CASSMLPTEAFF
clone_size: .
v_call: TRBV19
d_call: .
j_call: TRBJ1-1

cdr3_nt: TGTGCCAGTAGTATTCTGGCCCGTCCGAACACCGGGGAGCTGTTTTTT
cdr3_aa: CASSILARPNTGELFF
clone_size: .
v_call: TRBV19
d_call: .
j_call: TRBJ2-2

cdr3_nt: TGTGCCAGCAGTTACTCGGACACCACCTACGAGCAGTACTTC
cdr3_aa: CASSYSDTTYEQYF
clone_size: .
v_call: TRBV6-5
d_call: .
j_call: TRBJ2-7

cdr3_nt: TGTGCCAGCAGCTTAAATAGCGGGAGCACCTACGAGCAGTACTTC
cdr3_aa: CASSLNSGSTYEQYF
clone_size: .
v_call: TRBV7-3
d_call: TRBD2
j_call: TRBJ2-7

cdr3_nt: TGTGCCAGCAGCTCCGGACTAGCGGGAGAGGTGTTCACAGATACGCAGTATTTT
cdr3_aa: CASSSGLAGEVFTDTQYF
clone_size: .
v_call: TRBV13
d_call: TRBD2
j_call: TRBJ2-3

cdr3_nt: TGTGCCAGCAGCCGGGACAGGGGGGCTAGCACAGATACGCAGTATTTT
cdr3_aa: CASSRDRGASTDTQYF
clone_size: .
v_call: TRBV7-3
d_call: TRBD1
j_call: TRBJ2-3

cdr3_nt: TGTGCCAGCAGCTTTTCCGTAGGGGATGGCTACACCTTC
cdr3_aa: CASSFSVGDGYTF
clone_size: few
v_call: TRBV5-6
d_call: .
j_call: TRBJ1-2

cdr3_nt: TGTGCCAGTAGAGGTCTCTTCGACTCCTACGAGCAGTACTTC
cdr3_aa: CASRGLFDSYEQYF
clone_size: .
v_call: TRBV2
d_call: .
j_call: TRBJ2-7

cdr3_nt: TGTGCCAGCAGCGTAGGGGCGGGAGCTAGATCCTACGAGCAGTACTTC
cdr3_aa: CASSVGAGARSYEQYF
clone_size: .
v_call: TRBV9
d_call: TRBD2
j_call: TRBJ2-7

cdr3_nt: TGCGCCAGCAGCCAGCCTGGACAGTCCTACGAGCAGTACTTC
cdr3_aa: CASSQPGQSYEQYF
clone_size: few
v_call: TRBV4-1
d_call: .
j_call: TRBJ2-7

cdr3_nt: TGTGCCAGCAGCTTGCTTTTGACAGGGGGCTACGAGCAGTACTTC
cdr3_aa: CASSLLLTGGYEQYF
clone_size: .
v_call: TRBV5-4
d_call: TRBD1
j_call: TRBJ2-7

cdr3_nt: TGTGCCAGTAGTCCACTAAGGACAGGGGTCGAGCAGTACTTC
cdr3_aa: CASSPLRTGVEQYF
clone_size: .
v_call: TRBV19
d_call: TRBD1
j_call: TRBJ2-7

cdr3_nt: TGCGCCAGCAGCTTGCTCACGACAGTGAACGTAAAGACCCAGTACTTC
cdr3_aa: CASSLLTTVNVKTQYF
clone_size: .
v_call: TRBV5-1
d_call: .
j_call: TRBJ2-5

cdr3_nt: TGTGCCAGCGGGACTAGCAGGTATGAGCAGTTCTTC
cdr3_aa: CASGTSRYEQFF
clone_size: .
v_call: TRBV2
d_call: TRBD2
j_call: TRBJ2-1

cdr3_nt: TGTGCCAGCAGTTTAATTTTAAGGACAGATAGCAATCAGCCCCAGCATTTT
cdr3_aa: CASSLILRTDSNQPQHF
clone_size: .
v_call: TRBV28
d_call: .
j_call: TRBJ1-5

cdr3_nt: TGTGCCAGCAGCGGTAGGGACAGGGGCTACGAGCAGTACTTC
cdr3_aa: CASSGRDRGYEQYF
clone_size: .
v_call: TRBV7-9
d_call: TRBD1
j_call: TRBJ2-7

cdr3_nt: TGTGCCAGCAGTGCATGGACAGGGGATTTGGAGACCCAGTACTTC
cdr3_aa: CASSAWTGDLETQYF
clone_size: .
v_call: TRBV27
d_call: TRBD1
j_call: TRBJ2-5

cdr3_nt: TGTGCCAGCAGTGACATCACAGGGGTAGCCAAAAACATTCAGTACTTC
cdr3_aa: CASSDITGVAKNIQYF
clone_size: .
v_call: TRBV6-1
d_call: TRBD1
j_call: TRBJ2-4

cdr3_nt: TGTGCCAGCTCCCAGGACAGGGCCGCGGGAGAGACCCAGTACTTC
cdr3_aa: CASSQDRAAGETQYF
clone_size: .
v_call: TRBV18
d_call: TRBD1
j_call: TRBJ2-5

cdr3_nt: TGTGCCAGCAGCTTAGGCAGGGCAGATACGCAGTATTTT
cdr3_aa: CASSLGRADTQYF
clone_size: .
v_call: TRBV11-1
d_call: .
j_call: TRBJ2-3

cdr3_nt: TGTGCCACCAGCAGACGGACGGCGCGGGAAAACGAGCAGTACTTC
cdr3_aa: CATSRRTARENEQYF
clone_size: .
v_call: TRBV15
d_call: .
j_call: TRBJ2-7

cdr3_nt: TGTGCCAGCAGTTTAACCTTAGCGGAACATAACACAGATACGCAGTATTTT
cdr3_aa: CASSLTLAEHNTDTQYF
clone_size: .
v_call: TRBV27
d_call: .
j_call: TRBJ2-3